This T cell receptor (beta chain) came from a study of cytomegalovirus exposure and HLA in healthy donors. Study findings and constraints: Differences between HLA loci emerged in a later analysis of TCR association rates, with DRB1 most and HLA-C fewest. A later analysis linked a missense DCLRE1C variant to TCR beta V- and J-gene trimming. Some V segments, TRBV6-2 and TRBV6-3 among them, were indistinguishable and were therefore excluded.

V gave up 4 bases and J gave up 4 bases; unmatched junction bases: 5. The CDR3 covers 15 residues. Germline lookup yields CDR1 SGHDN and CDR2 FVKESK. 60 Vbeta and 13 Jbeta primers were used in PCR. The repertoire was sequenced with immunoSEQ multiplex PCR; TCRdb's copy has only in-frame clones and lacks some. The data hold roughly 200,000 clones, with 75% to 85% observed a single time. These donors, healthy bone marrow donors, were studied. This clone was detected a few times. Antigen: not known. This chain joins TRBV14 and TRBJ2-2, with 8 bases fitting TRBD1. This receptor was taken from a girl aged 5 to 17 in good health and CMV-seropositive. Material: PBMCs. CDR3 sequence: CASSREDRVTGELFF. DNA for the CDR3: TGTGCCAGCAGCCGGGAGGACAGGGTCACCGGGGAGCTGTTTTTT.